Here is one T cell receptor beta chain with its context. Germline and junction disagree at one end, which may indicate a read error. Germline lookup yields CDR1 MGHDK and CDR2 SYGVNS. This CDR3 spans 12 amino acids. The source of the sample is a study of blood T cell repertoires in COVID-19. Across the study: In each case, the material was cDNA or gDNA derived from T cells, B-cell-depleted T cells, or PBMCs.

Using immunoSEQ multiplex PCR, the repertoire was profiled, and TCRdb retains in-frame clones only, with some absent. This sample carries about 250,000 clones, 70% to 90% of them seen once, and the ten largest clones take about 8.2%. This TCR came from a woman between 50 and 59 years old with acute COVID-19. The chain has TRBV25-1 and TRBJ1-3, with D unresolved. The sample taken for sequencing was PBMCs or T cells enriched from blood (not recorded which). CDR3 sequence (DNA): TGTGCCAGCAGTGATCGCGGAAGCACCATATATTTT. The encoded protein is CASSDRGSTIYF. Full variable domain (remainder filled in from reference TRBV25-1 and TRBJ1-3): EADIYQTPRYLVIGTGKKITLECSQTMGHDKMYWYQQDPGMELHLIHYSYGVNSTEKGDLSSESTVSRIRTEHFPLTLESARPSHTSQYLCASSDRGSTIYFGEGSWLTVV.